Presented here are 18 T cell receptor beta chains from one specimen sequenced in a study of CD8 T cells in ankylosing spondylitis. TCRdb called the 5' RACE reads again in MiXCR, with one record for every CDR3 protein. The table includes under 150,000 distinct CDR3 sequences, about 8% detected once. Sequencing was performed on synovial fluid, either unsorted or a sorted T cell fraction (not recorded which). Receptors were obtained from a male donor with ankylosing spondylitis.

The V and J genes are TRBV10-3 and TRBJ1-3; D unclear. The germline V gene has CDR1 ENHRY and CDR2 SYGVKD. This CDR3 is built from 13 residues. V dropped 5 bases and J dropped 2 bases, with 7 bases sitting between them. CDR3 bases: TGTGCCATCAGTTCAAGACCTGGAAACACCATATATTTT. Translating it yields CAISSRPGNTIYF.

The table lists this clonotype with many counts. The chain uses TRBV20-1 and TRBJ2-3; no clear D. The CDR3 is 14 residues long. From germline, CDR1 is DFQATT and CDR2 SNEGSKA (reference sequence). V dropped 6 bases and J dropped 0 bases, with 13 bases sitting between them. CDR3 bases: TGCAGTGCCCGTCCGCTAAGAAGCACAGATACGCAGTATTTT. Encoded protein: CSARPLRSTDTQYF.

The table lists this clonotype with a few counts. The genes are TRBV6-2 or TRBV6-3 and TRBJ1-1; possible D gene TRBD1, 5 bases. Germline values: CDR1 MNHEY, CDR2 SVGEGT. The V end was cut by 3 bases, the J end by 4 bases, with 12 bases between. This CDR3 region has 14 residues. CDR3 nucleotide sequence: TGTGCCAGCAGTTATGGGTGGGGGGTCACTGAAGCTTTCTTT. Encoded protein: CASSYGWGVTEAFF.

This chain links TRBV24-1 with TRBJ2-2; D perhaps matches TRBD1 (6 bases). Trimming removed 4 bases from V and 0 bases from J, with 14 bases in between. The CDR3 consists of 17 residues. Germline V gives CDR1 KGHDR, CDR2 SFDVKD. CDR3 bases: TGTGCCACCAGTGAACCCACCGGGACAACGAACACCGGGGAGCTGTTTTTT. Translation gives CATSEPTGTTNTGELFF.

This clonotype was detected ten times or more. V gene TRBV5-1 combines with J gene TRBJ2-1; TRBD1 agrees at 7 bases. J lost 7 bases, V lost 4 bases, and 5 bases had no gene match. The germline CDR1 and CDR2 sequences are SGHRS and YFSETQ. This CDR3 is built from 13 residues. DNA for the CDR3: TGCGCCAGCAGCGGACAGGTTGAGAATGAGCAGTTCTTC. Translating it yields CASSGQVENEQFF.

This clonotype occurred many times. V is TRBV20-1 and J is TRBJ2-5; D might be TRBD1 (5 bases). Germline V gene sequence: CDR1 DFQATT, CDR2 SNEGSKA (reference sequence). Trimming removed 2 bases from V and 1 base from J, with 8 bases in between. This CDR3 region has 13 residues. In DNA form, the CDR3 reads TGCAGTGCTAGAAGGACACTCCAAGAGACCCAGTACTTC. Translated: CSARRTLQETQYF.

This clonotype was seen ten or more times. The chain links TRBV20-1 to TRBJ1-2; D may be TRBD1 (5 bases). With 6 bases removed from V and 0 bases from J, the gap between germline ends came to 11 bases. The CDR3 has 13 amino acids. Germline V gene sequence: CDR1 DFQATT, CDR2 SNEGSKA (reference sequence). The CDR3 DNA sequence: TGCAGTGCATATCCGGGACCTAACTATGGCTACACCTTC. Amino acids: CSAYPGPNYGYTF.

The chain has TRBV10-3 and TRBJ1-1; no clear D. Deletions cut 4 bases from V and 4 bases from J, with 10 bases between. This CDR3 region has 13 residues. CDR1 and CDR2 from the germline V gene are ENHRY and SYGVKD. The CDR3 region is CAISGLDGTEAFF. CDR3 nucleotide sequence: TGTGCCATCAGTGGCCTTGACGGCACTGAAGCTTTCTTT.

Note on this clonotype: A much larger clone differs from this one at a single base, so this may be a read error. The CDR3 carries no conserved terminal phenylalanine or tryptophan, so it likely arises from a read error. This sequence joins TRBV5-6 and TRBJ2-5; D might be TRBD2 (5 bases). Germline loops: CDR1 SGHDT, CDR2 YYEEEE. The CDR3 totals 16 residues. The germline V and J ends were trimmed by 3 bases and 1 base, with 16 bases remaining between them. The CDR3 sequence is CASSWRESLGQETQYL. Here the CDR3 DNA reads TGTGCCAGCAGCTGGCGCGAGTCACTAGGCCAAGAGACCCAGTACCTC.

This clonotype showed up many times. This chain uses TRBV21-1 with TRBJ2-7. TRBV21-1 is a recognized pseudogene. This CDR3 region has 14 residues. The CDR3 nucleotides read TGTGCCAGCAGCAAAGCGGTCGGATCCTACGAGCAGTACTTC. Translation: CASSKAVGSYEQYF.

The sample holds many counts of this clonotype. V usage is TRBV2 and J usage is TRBJ1-2; a possible D gene is TRBD1 (5 bases). Germline V gene lookup returns CDR1 SNHLY and CDR2 FYNNEI. V gave up 7 bases and J gave up 4 bases, with 13 bases separating them. This CDR3 spans 13 amino acids. CDR3 loop: CASKEVGGYGYTF. CDR3 sequence (DNA): TGTGCCAGCAAGGAGGTTGGGGGCTATGGCTACACCTTC.

This clonotype has a count of ten or more. The chain carries TRBV7-2 and TRBJ1-1, with D uncertain. Germline V CDR1 and CDR2: SGHTA, FQGNSA. Trimming left V 4 bases short and J 11 bases short, with 8 bases between. The CDR3 length is 10 residues. For the CDR3, the DNA is TGTGCCAGCAGCTGGGATCCGGCTTTCTTT. Its protein product is CASSWDPAFF.

The genes are TRBV4-2 and TRBJ2-1; TRBD2 agrees at 9 bases. The CDR3 contains 15 residues. Per germline, CDR1 LGHNA and CDR2 YNFKEQ. The trim removed 4 bases at V and 6 bases at J, leaving 7 bases unmatched. The DNA for the CDR3 is TGTGCCAGCAGCCGAATAGCGGGAGAGGGCAATGAGCAGTTCTTC. It encodes CASSRIAGEGNEQFF.

The chain uses TRBV7-2 and TRBJ1-5; D call uncertain. Trimming took off 2 bases at V and 6 bases at J, with 8 bases between the two ends. The CDR3 loop spans 13 amino acids. Germline CDR1 reads SGHTA; CDR2 reads FQGNSA. The CDR3 loop is CASSLRPAQPQHF. CDR3 coding DNA: TGTGCCAGCAGCTTACGGCCGGCTCAGCCCCAGCATTTT. The entire variable domain, with the rest obtained from reference TRBV7-2 and TRBJ1-5, is as follows: GAGVSQSPSNKVTEKGKDVELRCDPISGHTALYWYRQSLGQGLEFLIYFQGNSAPDKSGLPSDRFSAERTGGSVSTLTIQRTQQEDSAVYLCASSLRPAQPQHFGDGTRLSIL.

The chain combines TRBV6-2 or TRBV6-3 with TRBJ2-2, with D perhaps matching TRBD1 (5 bases). Germline loops: CDR1 MNHEY, CDR2 SVGEGT. This CDR3 has 16 residues. With 5 bases removed from V and 5 bases from J, the gap between germline ends came to 18 bases. CDR3 bases: TGTGCCAGCAGTACCCAACAGGAGTTGGTTACCGGGGAGCTGTTTTTT. Its translation: CASSTQQELVTGELFF.

This clonotype was detected many times. The chain recombines TRBV3-1 with TRBJ2-7, with a possible D match to TRBD2 (5 bases). CDR3 length equals 15 residues. The germline V gene has CDR1 LGHDT and CDR2 YNNKEL (reference sequence). V was pared by 4 bases and J by 3 bases, with 16 bases between. The CDR3, as DNA: TGTGCCAGCAGCCGTGGGGATTTCGGGGTCTACGAGCAGTACTTC. It specifies CASSRGDFGVYEQYF.

Ten or more counts support this clonotype. J is TRBJ2-5 and V is TRBV2; a possible D gene is TRBD2 (6 bases). The germline CDR1 and CDR2 sequences are SNHLY and FYNNEI. Trimming removed 4 bases from V and 5 bases from J, with 17 bases in between. The CDR3 spans 15 residues. As DNA, the CDR3 is TGTGCCAGCAGTGTCGGCGCCCTACGGGGGGAGACCCAGTACTTC. Protein product: CASSVGALRGETQYF. The whole variable domain, remainder taken from reference TRBV2 and TRBJ2-5, is EPEVTQTPSHQVTQMGQEVILRCVPISNHLYFYWYRQILGQKVEFLVSFYNNEISEKSEIFDDQFSVERPDGSNFTLKIRSTKLEDSAMYFCASSVGALRGETQYFGPGTRLLVL.

Many counts were recorded for this clonotype. The V call is TRBV5-1, the J call TRBJ1-1, with TRBD1 as a possible D gene (6 bases). Trimming stripped 5 bases from V and 0 bases from J, with 11 bases between. This CDR3 spans 14 amino acids. Per germline, CDR1 SGHRS and CDR2 YFSETQ. CDR3 bases: TGCGCCAGCAGTCAGGAGGGGGTGAACACTGAAGCTTTCTTT. It yields the protein CASSQEGVNTEAFF.